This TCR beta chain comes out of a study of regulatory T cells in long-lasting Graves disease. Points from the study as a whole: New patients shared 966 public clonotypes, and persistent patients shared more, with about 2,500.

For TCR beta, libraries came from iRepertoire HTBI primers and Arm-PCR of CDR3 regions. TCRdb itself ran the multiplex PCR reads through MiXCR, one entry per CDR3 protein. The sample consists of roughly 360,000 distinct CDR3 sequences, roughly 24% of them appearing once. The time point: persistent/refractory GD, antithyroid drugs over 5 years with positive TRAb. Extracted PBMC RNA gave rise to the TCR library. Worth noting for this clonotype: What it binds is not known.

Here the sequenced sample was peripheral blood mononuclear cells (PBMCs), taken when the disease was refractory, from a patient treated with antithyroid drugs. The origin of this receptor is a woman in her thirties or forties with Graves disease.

CDR3 in DNA: TGTGCCAGCAGCCAAGCATTTCTCCGGGCCTCTGGAAACACCATATATTTT. Translated, it gives CASSQAFLRASGNTIYF. The chain has TRBV3-1 and TRBJ1-3; no definite D call. V was cut by 1 base and J by 0 bases, with 13 bases left in between. This CDR3 spans 17 amino acids. The germline V gene has CDR1 LGHDT and CDR2 YNNKEL (reference sequence).